Detailed here is one T cell receptor beta chain. The specificity of this receptor is unknown. Qualities for individual bases were not recorded, and no much larger clone is one base off. The CDR3 sequence holds 12 residues, the cysteine and phenylalanine included. Solely the CDR3 DNA is kept, with 36 bases framed from the first base. Taken from the germline V gene, the CDR1 and CDR2 loops are SGHVS and FNYEAQ. Trimming takes 5 bases from V and 1 base from J, and the germline ends sit 5 bases apart. In the prospective study, participants were about 18 to 90 years old, resided in under 30 geographic areas of the United States, and were enrolled through a virtual design. Cohort assignment in the prospective study relied on participant-reported clinical history from a screening survey and a study questionnaire. Each participant in the prospective study had whole blood, serum and a nasopharyngeal or oropharyngeal swab collected by mobile phlebotomists. Additional blood draws and questionnaires over an approximately 2-month period could optionally be provided by prospective study participants. Prospective study blood samples were shipped either frozen or at room temperature before DNA extraction.

TCRbeta CDR3 regions were amplified from genomic DNA by means of the immunoSEQ Assay, a bias-controlled multiplex PCR. The paper's data handling went like this. The number of nucleated cells in each sample was estimated by amplification of reference gene primers within the assay. To quantify the absolute abundance of each unique TCRbeta CDR3 rearrangement, sequence reads were collapsed and filtered. For each sample, productive Simpson clonality was calculated by taking the square root of Simpson's diversity index across productive rearrangements. In its TCRdb copy, this immuneACCESS table keeps in-frame sequences only and misses some clones. Where compared with another copy, unresolved V genes explain less than half of these, and the others have no known cause. The DNA gave D and trimming, while V, J and clone size come from that table. For this sample there are about 220,000 clones; about 80% appear just once. Roughly 1.3% of the sample goes to the ten largest clones.

These data are taken from a study of blood T cell repertoires in COVID-19 (dated by TCRdb to 2018 to 2020). About the investigation overall: The collaborator samples originated in the United States, Italy and Spain and spanned the acute and convalescent phases of COVID-19. Nearly every sample came with metadata listing a de-identified subject ID, COVID-19 status, age in years and sex. HLA class I and class II types, where available, came from metadata supplied by the sample provider rather than from assay-based typing. The repertoires were released in a freely available public database meant as a resource for research on the immune response to SARS-CoV-2. Deeply sampled blood TCRbeta repertoires from subjects exposed to, actively infected with, or recovered from COVID-19 were included in the dataset. The material from the prospective study consisted of cDNA or gDNA derived from T cells, B-cell-depleted T cells, or PBMCs. Samples came from the ongoing ImmuneRACE study (first 160 participants) plus 1,254 subjects from 6 global collaborators.

Study-wide findings and limitations: The amount of clinical and demographic metadata varied by source and participant and was provided uncurated.

Sequencing was carried out using PBMCs or T cells enriched from blood (not recorded which). This chain is built from TRBV7-6 and TRBJ2-5; the D gene assignment is ambiguous. This sequence was found in a woman aged 35 to 49 with acute COVID-19. At the DNA level, the sequence is TGTGCCAGCAGCGAGCCCCAAGAGACCCAGTACTTC. Translated, it reads CASSEPQETQYF. When the CDR3 is completed using the reference TRBV7-6 and TRBJ2-5 genes on either side, the full variable domain is GAGVSQSPRYKVTKRGQDVALRCDPISGHVSLYWYRQALGQGPEFLTYFNYEAQQDKSGLPNDRFSAERPEGSISTLTIQRTEQRDSAMYRCASSEPQETQYFGPGTRLLVL.